This T cell receptor beta chain was observed in a study of CD8 T cells in Susac syndrome. V was cut by 4 bases and J by 0 bases, with 4 bases left in between. The CDR3 is 14 residues long. Random hexamers were used to reverse transcribe roughly 0.5 to 1 ug of RNA. TCRdb called the immunoSEQ multiplex PCR reads again in MiXCR, with one record for every CDR3 protein. The table has about 190,000 distinct CDR3 sequences, approximately 95% seen once. CD8+ and CD4+ T cells from blood underwent TCR beta sequencing. The source of this sequence is a human donor with Susac syndrome. The sample was CD8+ T cells from PBMCs. This rearrangement joins TRBV12-3 or TRBV12-4 to TRBJ2-6, with no clear D. CDR3 sequence: CASSWDSGANVLTF. The CDR3 DNA is TGTGCCAGCAGTTGGGACTCTGGGGCCAACGTCCTGACTTTC.